One sample yielded the 6 T cell receptor beta chains listed below, sequenced in a study of T cell repertoires in cytomegalovirus infection. One entry per CDR3 protein results from TCRdb running MiXCR on the reads. Among nearly 700,000 distinct CDR3 sequences, roughly 30% were seen once, and the ten largest hold approximately 18%. Their target antigens are unknown. The sequencing used cultured PBMCs, collected from culture after CMV antigen stimulation. These receptors all come from a human donor in good health (CMV status not recorded). Some clones in this sample may be carry-over from other donors' samples.

The chain is built from TRBV6-5 and TRBJ2-1; D unresolved. CDR3 size: 14 residues. Germline lookup yields CDR1 MNHEY and CDR2 SVGAGI. V lost 5 bases to trimming and J lost 4 bases, with 12 bases between them. Written as DNA, the CDR3 is TGTGCCAGCAGTAACCGGCCATCATACAATGAGCAGTTCTTC. This translates into CASSNRPSYNEQFF.

This clonotype was observed at least ten times. The chain joins TRBV7-2 to TRBJ2-5; 7 nucleotides align to TRBD2. Unmatched junction bases numbered 5, after V lost 5 bases and J lost 5 bases. Germline CDR1 SGHTA, CDR2 FQGNSA. This CDR3 is built from 13 residues. CDR3 DNA sequence: TGTGCCAGCAGCCGGCGGACTAGTGAGACCCAGTACTTC. Protein: CASSRRTSETQYF.

This clonotype showed up just a few times. The gene calls are TRBV6-2 or TRBV6-3 and TRBJ1-6; 8 nucleotides align to TRBD1. The trim removed 6 bases at V and 8 bases at J, leaving 12 bases unmatched. This CDR3 spans 16 amino acids. Germline-derived CDR1 and CDR2 are MNHEY and SVGEGT. The DNA of the CDR3 is TGTGCCAGCAGACAAACCGGGACAGGCTACGATTCACCCCTCCACTTT. Translating gives CASRQTGTGYDSPLHF.

The chain couples TRBV7-9 to TRBJ2-1; 7 bases fit TRBD2. Losses at the gene ends were 2 bases for V and 8 bases for J; bases not matched to a gene: 6. Germline V CDR1 and CDR2: SEHNR, FQNEAQ (reference sequence). The CDR3 extends over 14 amino acids. The CDR3 DNA reads as TGTGCCAGCAGCTTACCGCGGGAGTACCATGAGCAGTTCTTC. Translating it yields CASSLPREYHEQFF.

A remark on this clonotype: With a much larger clone just one base away, this may be a read error. The V and J genes are TRBV7-2 and TRBJ2-3; unclear D gene. Trimming cost V 4 bases and J 2 bases, with 19 bases left between them. The CDR3 is 17 amino acids. Germline V gene data show CDR1 as SGHTA and CDR2 as FQGNSA. The CDR3 region has the DNA TGTGCCAGCAGCTACAGTAGAAACTGTCCCAACACAGATACGCAGTATTTT. As protein: CASSYSRNCPNTDTQYF.

The chain joins TRBV12-3 or TRBV12-4 to TRBJ2-3; 13 nucleotides agree with TRBD2. The length of the CDR3 is 16 residues. Trimming removed 6 bases from V and 4 bases from J; junction bases left unmatched: 7. The CDR3 protein is CASSRILAGGPDTQYF. The CDR3 DNA reads TGTGCCAGCAGCCGCATACTAGCGGGGGGGCCAGATACGCAGTATTTT.